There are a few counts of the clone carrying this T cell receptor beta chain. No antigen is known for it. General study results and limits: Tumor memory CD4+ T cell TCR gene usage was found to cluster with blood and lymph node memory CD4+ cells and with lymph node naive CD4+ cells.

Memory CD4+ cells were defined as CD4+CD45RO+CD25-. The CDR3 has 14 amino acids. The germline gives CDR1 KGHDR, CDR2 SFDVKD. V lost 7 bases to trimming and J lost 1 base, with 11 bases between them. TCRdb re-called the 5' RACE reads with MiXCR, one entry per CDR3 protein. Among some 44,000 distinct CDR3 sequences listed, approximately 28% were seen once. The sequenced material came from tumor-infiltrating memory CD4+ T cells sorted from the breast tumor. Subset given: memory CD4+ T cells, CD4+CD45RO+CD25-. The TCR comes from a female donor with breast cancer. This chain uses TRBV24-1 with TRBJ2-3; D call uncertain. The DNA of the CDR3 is TGTGCCACCAGCGACGCGTCTGGCACAGATACGCAGTATTTT. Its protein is CATSDASGTDTQYF.